The rows below give T cell receptor beta chains drawn from one sample of a study of cytomegalovirus exposure and HLA in healthy donors. Produced via immunoSEQ multiplex PCR; TCRdb's table is partial and in-frame only. The sample has under 95,000 clones, roughly 94% seen once. Sequencing was done on a sample of PBMCs. Receptors originate from a woman aged 18-29 years in good health and CMV-seropositive. The CDR3 runs from the conserved cysteine through the conserved F or W. Fields, in order: D gene, V gene, J gene, CDR3 DNA, CDR3 protein. The D gene is left open where the match is weak.

D: -; V: TRBV12-5; J: TRBJ2-5; DNA: TGTGCTAGTGGTTTGGCACGGGGTTACGGTGGAGAGACCCAGTACTTC; CDR3: CASGLARGYGGETQYF
D: TRBD1; V: TRBV7-2; J: TRBJ1-2; DNA: TGTGCCAGCAGCCCGACAGGGAGTGGCTACACCTTC; CDR3: CASSPTGSGYTF
D: TRBD1; V: TRBV7-2; J: TRBJ2-7; DNA: TGTGCCAGCAGCCCACCGGGACAGGGGAACGAGCAGTACTTC; CDR3: CASSPPGQGNEQYF
D: TRBD1; V: TRBV4-3; J: TRBJ2-2; DNA: TGCGCCAGCAGCCAAGATTTTCCGGGGACAGAGTCCCCCGGGGAGCTGTTTTTT; CDR3: CASSQDFPGTESPGELFF
D: -; V: TRBV19; J: TRBJ2-1; DNA: TGTGCCAGGGAGGTCGTGTGCCCTCCACTGCAGTTCTTC; CDR3: CAREVVCPPLQFF
D: -; V: TRBV6-5; J: TRBJ1-5; DNA: TGTGCCAGCAGTTACGTTCCGGATCAGCCCCAGCATTTT; CDR3: CASSYVPDQPQHF
D: -; V: TRBV6-5; J: TRBJ2-1; DNA: TGTGCCAGCAGTTACCTGGCAGAGCAGTTCTTC; CDR3: CASSYLAEQFF
D: -; V: TRBV6-5; J: TRBJ1-5; DNA: TGTGCCAGCAGTTACAGGGGAAGCAATCAGCCCCAGCATTTT; CDR3: CASSYRGSNQPQHF
D: TRBD1; V: TRBV5-1; J: TRBJ1-1; DNA: TGCGCCAGCAGCTTTACCAACAGGGGTACTGAAGCTTTCTTT; CDR3: CASSFTNRGTEAFF
D: -; V: TRBV9; J: TRBJ1-3; DNA: TGTGCCAGCAGCGGTCACACAGGGAACTCTGGAAACACCATATATTTT; CDR3: CASSGHTGNSGNTIYF
D: TRBD1; V: TRBV2; J: TRBJ1-2; DNA: TGTGCCAGCAGTGAGGGACAGGGAAATGGCTACACCTTC; CDR3: CASSEGQGNGYTF
D: TRBD1; V: TRBV30; J: TRBJ1-4; DNA: TGTGCCTGGAAACCCGGGACAGCTAATGAAAAACTGTTTTTT; CDR3: CAWKPGTANEKLFF
D: -; V: TRBV28; J: TRBJ2-1; DNA: TGTGCCAGCAGTCCACCGGGAAGAGGCAATGAGCAGTTCTTC; CDR3: CASSPPGRGNEQFF
D: -; V: TRBV6-1; J: TRBJ1-5; DNA: TGTGCCCGCCTAACACGGCAGGAACGTCAGCCCCAGCATTTT; CDR3: CARLTRQERQPQHF
D: -; V: TRBV6-1; J: TRBJ1-4; DNA: TGTGCCAGCAGTTCAATCAAACTGTTTTTT; CDR3: CASSSIKLFF
D: -; V: TRBV7-2; J: TRBJ1-2; DNA: TGTGCCAGCAGCCCCCCGGGGGGAAGGGCCAGATATGGCTACACCTTC; CDR3: CASSPPGGRARYGYTF
D: TRBD2; V: TRBV10-3; J: TRBJ2-1; DNA: TGTGCCATCAGACCCGCGGTTGAGGTGACTAGCGGGAGGGAGGATGAGCAGTTCTTC; CDR3: CAIRPAVEVTSGREDEQFF
D: -; V: TRBV5-6; J: TRBJ1-2; DNA: TGTGCCAGCAGCTCCCAGGGTCTGAATGCTGTATGGCTTTATGGCTACACCTTC; CDR3: CASSSQGLNAVWLYGYTF
D: TRBD2; V: TRBV27; J: TRBJ2-1; DNA: TGTGCCAGCAGTTTATCTTTTGGGCCCGGGACGGCGGGACTAGCCCATGAGCAGTTCTTC; CDR3: CASSLSFGPGTAGLAHEQFF
D: TRBD2; V: TRBV7-8; J: TRBJ2-7; DNA: TGTGCCAGCAGCGTAAGACTAGCGGGAGTAGCCTACGAGCAGTACTTC; CDR3: CASSVRLAGVAYEQYF
D: -; V: TRBV27; J: TRBJ2-1; DNA: TGTGCCAGCAGTTTGGGCGTAAATGAGCAGTTCTTC; CDR3: CASSLGVNEQFF
D: -; V: TRBV6-6; J: TRBJ1-1; DNA: TGTGCCAGCAGTCCTAACACTGAAGCTTTCTTT; CDR3: CASSPNTEAFF
D: -; V: TRBV28; J: TRBJ1-2; DNA: TGTGCCAGCAGTTTAATAGGGGGCTATGGCTACACCTTC; CDR3: CASSLIGGYGYTF
D: TRBD1; V: TRBV6-1; J: TRBJ2-5; DNA: TGTGCCAGCAGCTGGGACAGGGCCCAAGAGACCCAGTACTTC; CDR3: CASSWDRAQETQYF
D: -; V: TRBV19; J: TRBJ1-5; DNA: TGTGCCAGTACCGTTCTGGGGGGATCGGGAGATAGCAATCAGCCCCAGCATTTT; CDR3: CASTVLGGSGDSNQPQHF
D: -; V: TRBV30; J: TRBJ1-6; DNA: TGTGCCTGGAGTGCTGGACGGGGGTGGATGGGTGGACGACCCCTCCACTTT; CDR3: CAWSAGRGWMGGRPLHF